The source of this T cell receptor beta chain is a study of T cells in Graves' hyperthyroidism and ophthalmopathy. Findings and limits, study-wide: Model-based prediction identified ophthalmopathy a median 6.5 months prior to its onset. Also found in blood were most expanded thyroid clonotypes above 0.001.

Regions amplified from RNA transcripts were the TCR beta CDR3 regions. The HTBI primer set served for first-round RT-PCR of the TCR CDR3. TCRdb re-derived calls from the multiplex PCR reads in MiXCR, one entry per CDR3 protein. The table lists about 580,000 distinct CDR3 sequences, more than 11% of them singletons. The CDR3 sequence is 15 residues long. The ends lost 8 bases at V and 5 bases at J; junction bases unmatched: 8. Per the germline V gene, CDR1 is SNHLY and CDR2 is FYNNEI. Many counts were recorded for this clonotype. Its antigen is still unknown. Clinical symptoms, serum thyroxine, TRAb, thyroid ultrasound and orbital computed tomography informed diagnoses.

J is TRBJ1-5 and V is TRBV2; TRBD1 aligns across 11 bases. The sample consisted of blood. The sequence derives from a woman aged 25 to 45 with Graves' hyperthyroidism that later progressed to Graves' ophthalmopathy. In nucleotides, the CDR3 is TGTGCCAGCGAAAAGGACAGGGGGCTTGATCAGCCCCAGCATTTT. It yields the protein CASEKDRGLDQPQHF.